The T cell receptor beta chain described here comes from a study of cytomegalovirus exposure and HLA in healthy donors. Study results and caveats: Cytomegalovirus status was reportedly diagnosed by the classifier with high specificity and sensitivity. It was likely that a cluster of highly shared sequence variants was a sequencing artifact. Across all donors, roughly uniform sequencing depth was an assumption of the presence/absence analyses. A list of approximately 150 TCR beta chains associated with cytomegalovirus was given.

Vbeta (60) and Jbeta (13) primers were used in the PCR. Here immunoSEQ multiplex PCR was the method, and the copy in TCRdb shows in-frame clones only, minus some. There are around 51,000 clones in the sample, with about 2% held by the top ten. For this clone: Its antigen is not identified.

CDR3 size: 13 residues. CDR1 and CDR2 (germline): LGHNA, YNFKEQ. Trimming shortened V by 5 bases and J by 5 bases, and 13 bases separated the two germline ends. This receptor was identified in a woman in her thirties or forties in good health and CMV-seronegative. Material for sequencing was PBMCs. This sequence joins TRBV4-2 and TRBJ2-7; D is perhaps TRBD2 (5 bases). The CDR3 DNA reads TGTGCCAGCAGCGATGTCGGGGAAGACGAGCAGTACTTC. Translating gives CASSDVGEDEQYF.